Given below is one T cell receptor beta chain in context. Then a second PCR, running about 7 to 11 cycles, was carried out with a sample-barcoded 5' primer and a J-beta primer mix. Each of the cDNA molecules was tagged by a template-switch adaptor with 12 random nucleotides. TCRdb fed the 5' RACE reads into MiXCR, producing one record per CDR3 protein. This sample yields around 1,500,000 distinct CDR3 sequences, of which 42% are seen a single time; under 8% belongs to the top ten. The CDR3 spans 14 residues. In germline, CDR1 is SGHAT, CDR2 FQNNGV. These data originate in a study of blood T cells in healthy people across ages.

Sequenced material: blood. J is TRBJ2-7 and V is TRBV11-2; tentative D call: TRBD2 (6 bases). Gene TRBJ2-4 matches the end of the DNA better, so the J call may be wrong. This TCR came from a woman aged 18-30 years in good health. The CDR3 reads CASSPGDAGTIQYF. In DNA form, the CDR3 reads TGTGCCAGCAGCCCCGGGGATGCGGGGACCATTCAGTACTTC.